The following is a T cell receptor beta chain sequence with its context. Antigen: not known. This specimen comes from a study of OX40 agonist ivuxolimab in advanced cancers. Broader study findings: At doses 0.1 to 3.0 mg/kg, CD4+ and CD8+ clones expanded.

Sequencing used immunoSEQ multiplex PCR; TCRdb keeps in-frame clones, though not all of them. The sample yields just over 50,000 clones, about 80% seen once. Per the germline V gene, CDR1 is SGHRS and CDR2 is YFSETQ. This CDR3 is 20 amino acids long. Trimming cost V 2 bases and J 7 bases; bases outside gene matches: 19. The TCR sequence derives from an adult with an advanced solid tumor such as melanoma, head and neck, liver or kidney cancer. J is TRBJ2-1 and V is TRBV5-1; 12 bases agree with TRBD2. The specimen was CD4+ or CD8+ T cells sorted from blood, collected in a trial of the OX40 agonist ivuxolimab. The DNA of the CDR3 is TGCGCCAGCAGCTTTTTCCCGACTAGCGGGAGCCCTAGCGGGGGAAATGAGCAGTTCTTC. Protein: CASSFFPTSGSPSGGNEQFF.